One sample yielded the 29 T cell receptor beta chains listed below, sequenced in a study of shared clonotypes between healthy human individuals. Sequencing was performed with immunoSEQ multiplex PCR; in TCRdb, only in-frame clones are kept and a portion is missing. The table records over 850,000 clones, 75% to 80% of them present only once. The specimen was memory CD4+ T cells from PBMCs. The sample's subset: CD45RA-negative fraction. The receptors derive from a man in his late teens or twenties in good health. Some clones in this sample may be carry-over from other donors' samples.

The chain has TRBV4-1 and TRBJ1-3, with TRBD1 matching over 7 bases. The V gene end was trimmed by 3 bases and the J gene end by 6 bases; junction bases not matched to a gene: 8. Germline V gene sequence: CDR1 MGHRA, CDR2 YSYEKL. The CDR3 runs 15 residues. CDR3 protein: CASSQRGQSENTIYF. The CDR3 DNA reads TGCGCCAGCAGCCAGAGGGGGCAATCGGAAAACACCATATATTTT.

V and J are TRBV7-9 and TRBJ2-7; tentatively, D is TRBD1 or TRBD2 (5 bases each). V lost 8 bases and J 2 bases, leaving 10 bases between the germline ends. Germline V lookup: CDR1 SEHNR, CDR2 FQNEAQ (reference sequence). The CDR3 is 12 amino acids. The CDR3 DNA reads TGTGCCAGCTCGGGGCTGGCCTACGAGCAGTACTTC. Its translation is CASSGLAYEQYF.

The V call is TRBV30, the J call TRBJ2-1; D is possibly TRBD1 or TRBD2 (5 bases each). This CDR3 spans 13 amino acids. Germline V gives CDR1 GTSNPN, CDR2 SVGIG (reference sequence). Trimming stripped 0 bases from V and 9 bases from J, with 12 bases between. DNA for the CDR3: TGTGCCTGGAGTGTAAGAGGGGTGGGTGAGCAGTTCTTC. Translating it yields CAWSVRGVGEQFF.

The chain carries TRBV13 and TRBJ2-1; 13 bases fit TRBD2. V shed 0 bases, J shed 6 bases, and the junction held 8 bases outside the gene matches. Germline values: CDR1 PRHDT, CDR2 FYEKMQ (reference sequence). This CDR3 has 18 residues. The CDR3: CASSLGPLTSGRANEQFF. Here the CDR3 DNA reads TGTGCCAGCAGCTTAGGGCCCTTAACTAGCGGGAGGGCCAATGAGCAGTTCTTC.

This clone turned up a few times. V and J are TRBV9 and TRBJ1-1, with a weak D call TRBD1 (6 bases). The CDR3 loop spans 15 amino acids. Germline V gives CDR1 SGDLS, CDR2 YYNGEE. V was trimmed by 0 bases and J by 4 bases, leaving 13 bases between them. CDR3 sequence: CASSVGIWGATEAFF. DNA for the CDR3: TGTGCCAGCAGCGTAGGGATATGGGGGGCCACTGAAGCTTTCTTT.

This clone was seen ten or more times. Other DNA sequences of this sample code for an identical CDR3. This sequence joins TRBV7-2 and TRBJ2-1; D unresolved. This CDR3 spans 11 amino acids. V was pared by 2 bases and J by 6 bases, with 2 bases between. Looked up from germline, CDR1 is SGHTA and CDR2 is FQGNSA. The CDR3 loop reads CASSLLNEQFF. The CDR3 region has the DNA TGTGCCAGCAGCTTACTCAATGAGCAGTTCTTC.

The chain couples TRBV5-3 to TRBJ2-3; D remains ambiguous. TRBV5-3 is classed as an ORF, of uncertain function. The CDR3 spans 15 residues. The V gene lost 3 bases and the J gene lost 2 bases, with 13 bases spanning the gap. CDR3 sequence reads: CARSSLGPLTDTQYF. In nucleotides, the CDR3 is TGTGCCAGAAGCTCCCTAGGGCCCCTCACAGATACGCAGTATTTT.

The chain carries TRBV29-1 and TRBJ2-1, with D hard to call. The V and J ends lost 6 bases and 7 bases respectively, with 10 bases between them. Per the germline V gene, CDR1 is SQVTM and CDR2 is ANQGSEA. The CDR3 has 11 amino acids. The CDR3 protein is CSVLHSNEQFF. The CDR3 DNA reads as TGCAGCGTCCTTCATTCTAATGAGCAGTTCTTC.

The chain links TRBV2 to TRBJ1-2; no reliable D call. The CDR3 is 14 amino acids. Trimming removed 1 base at V and 7 bases at J, with 13 bases between. CDR1 is SNHLY, CDR2 FYNNEI, per germline. Written as DNA, the CDR3 is TGTGCCAGCAGTGAAGGGGTATTGGGTGGTGGCTACACCTTC. Translation: CASSEGVLGGGYTF.

This clone was seen once. The chain recombines TRBV29-1 with TRBJ1-4, with D possibly TRBD1 on 6 matching bases. The V gene lost 3 bases and the J gene lost 8 bases, with 10 bases spanning the gap. This CDR3 spans 12 amino acids. Germline V CDR1 and CDR2: SQVTM, ANQGSEA. The CDR3 DNA is TGCAGCGTTGACAGGGGAGGCGAAAAACTGTTTTTT. Translation gives CSVDRGGEKLFF.

The gene calls are TRBV30 and TRBJ1-1; D unresolved. CDR3 length: 13 residues. Per germline, CDR1 GTSNPN and CDR2 SVGIG (reference sequence). Trimming took off 3 bases at V and 4 bases at J, with 12 bases between the two ends. The CDR3 protein is CAWRNRMGTEAFF. CDR3 DNA sequence: TGTGCCTGGAGAAACCGGATGGGCACTGAAGCTTTCTTT.

The J gene is TRBJ1-5, the V gene TRBV2; 7 bases agree with TRBD1. The ends lost 6 bases at V and 7 bases at J; junction bases unmatched: 9. CDR3 size: 14 residues. In germline, CDR1 is SNHLY, CDR2 FYNNEI. Here the CDR3 reads CASRSRGVGQPQHF. The CDR3 nucleotides read TGTGCCAGCAGGAGCAGGGGGGTGGGGCAGCCCCAGCATTTT.

Turning to this clone: A much larger clone lies a single base off, so this may be a read error. The V gene is TRBV11-1, the J gene TRBJ2-1; D remains ambiguous. The CDR3 spans 11 residues. Germline lookup yields CDR1 SGHAT and CDR2 FQDESV (reference sequence). V gave up 5 bases and J gave up 4 bases, with 3 bases separating them. The CDR3 DNA reads TGTGCCAGCAGCCAGTACAATGAGCAGTTCTTC. As protein: CASSQYNEQFF.

The J gene is TRBJ1-5, the V gene TRBV19, with D possibly matching TRBD1 (5 bases). The CDR3 has 16 residues. V was clipped by 3 bases and J by 0 bases, with 12 bases between them. CDR1 is LNHDA, CDR2 SQIVND, per germline (reference sequence). CDR3 bases: TGTGCCAGTAGTATGTTGACAGCTAATAGCAATCAGCCCCAGCATTTT. Protein: CASSMLTANSNQPQHF.

CDR3 protein: CASSPPIEAGNTIYF. The CDR3 DNA sequence: TGTGCCAGCTCACCACCTATCGAGGCTGGAAACACCATATATTTT. The chain carries TRBV18 and TRBJ1-3, with no clear D. CDR1 and CDR2 (germline): KGHSH, LQKENI. V lost 0 bases, J lost 2 bases, and 8 bases lay in between. The CDR3 runs 15 residues.

For this clone: Distinct nucleotide sequences in the sample also encode this CDR3. V and J are TRBV2 and TRBJ1-5; D remains ambiguous. The CDR3 has 13 amino acids. V was pared by 6 bases and J by 2 bases, with 8 bases between. The V gene's germline CDR1 is SNHLY and CDR2 FYNNEI. The CDR3 spells CASRGFGNQPQHF. CDR3 bases: TGTGCCAGCAGAGGTTTTGGCAATCAGCCCCAGCATTTT.

CDR3 amino acids: CASSSSWAGGVADTQYF. The DNA of the CDR3 is TGTGCCAGCAGCTCCTCCTGGGCGGGAGGGGTGGCGGATACGCAGTATTTT. This chain links TRBV7-9 with TRBJ2-3; 9 bases match TRBD2. V gave up 4 bases and J gave up 6 bases; unmatched junction bases: 14. The length of the CDR3 is 17 residues. Germline V gene sequence: CDR1 SEHNR, CDR2 FQNEAQ (reference sequence).

Comments on this clone: The same CDR3 is also encoded by other DNA sequences in this sample. The rearrangement links TRBV18 to TRBJ2-7; D may be TRBD1 (6 bases). Germline-derived CDR1 and CDR2 are KGHSH and LQKENI. The CDR3 has 14 amino acids. V was clipped by 0 bases and J by 2 bases, with 8 bases between them. DNA of the CDR3: TGTGCCAGCTCACCACCGCAGGGGACCTACGAGCAGTACTTC. As protein: CASSPPQGTYEQYF.

This clone was picked up one time. The chain has TRBV5-1 and TRBJ2-2; 8 bases map to TRBD2. CDR1 is SGHRS, CDR2 YFSETQ, per germline. V lost 2 bases to trimming and J lost 5 bases; unmatched junction nucleotides: 11. The CDR3 is made up of 17 amino acids. The DNA of the CDR3 is TGCGCCAGCAGCTTAGGGGCTAGCGGGTACATTACCGGGGAGCTGTTTTTT. This codes for CASSLGASGYITGELFF.

This clone was seen more than once but under ten times. V and J are TRBV5-1 and TRBJ1-3, with D uncertain. The V and J ends lost 1 base and 4 bases respectively, with 9 bases between them. This CDR3 has 14 residues. CDR1 is SGHRS and CDR2 is YFSETQ in the germline V gene. This CDR3 is CASSLKGSGNTIYF. Here the CDR3 DNA reads TGCGCCAGCAGCTTGAAAGGGTCGGGAAACACCATATATTTT.

The chain employs TRBV5-4 and TRBJ2-3; weak D call: TRBD2 (5 bases). Germline values: CDR1 SGHNT, CDR2 YYREEE (reference sequence). V was trimmed by 3 bases and J by 1 base, leaving 12 bases between them. The CDR3 is 15 amino acids. This chain's CDR3 is CASSSATAGTDTQYF. The CDR3 DNA follows: TGTGCCAGCAGCTCCGCTACAGCGGGCACAGATACGCAGTATTTT.

A word on this clone: The DNA is omitted, as the CDR3 cannot be located on it reliably, and the CDR3 follows TCRdb's listing. The V gene is TRBV21-1, the J gene TRBJ1-1; TRBD1, as called in the table, went unchecked against the DNA. TRBV21-1 is designated a pseudogene. The CDR3 is 17 residues long, ends included. The CDR3 sequence is CASSKGWGQGTRTEAFF.

The chain links TRBV28 to TRBJ1-2, with D perhaps matching TRBD1 (6 bases). Per the germline V gene, CDR1 is MDHEN and CDR2 is SYDVKM. Trimming removed 2 bases from V and 8 bases from J, with 12 bases in between. This CDR3 is built from 13 residues. DNA of the CDR3: TGTGCCAGCAGTTTAGGGGTCGGGGGCGGCTACACCTTC. Protein: CASSLGVGGGYTF.

A few counts support this clone. The V call is TRBV7-3, the J call TRBJ2-1, with D maybe TRBD1 (5 bases). The CDR3 contains 15 residues. With 1 base removed from V and 4 bases from J, the gap between germline ends came to 11 bases. CDR1 SGHTA and CDR2 FQGTGA come from the germline V gene. This CDR3 is CASSLIASGYNEQFF. The CDR3 DNA is TGTGCCAGCAGCTTAATTGCCTCAGGGTACAATGAGCAGTTCTTC. The variable domain in full, completed from reference TRBV7-3 and TRBJ2-1, reads GAGVSQTPSNKVTEKGKYVELRCDPISGHTALYWYRQSLGQGPEFLIYFQGTGAADDSGLPNDRFFAVRPEGSVSTLKIQRTERGDSAVYLCASSLIASGYNEQFFGPGTRLTVL.

This chain joins TRBV6-6 and TRBJ2-5; D remains ambiguous. Per germline, CDR1 MNHNY and CDR2 SVGAGI (reference sequence). CDR3 length: 13 amino acids. Between the trimmed V and J ends, which lost 2 bases and 1 base, there was a span of 5 bases. CDR3 DNA sequence: TGTGCCAGCAGTTACCCCCCCCAAGAGACCCAGTACTTC. This gives the protein CASSYPPQETQYF.

The gene calls are TRBV5-1 and TRBJ2-3, with 10 positions matching TRBD2. Trimming removed 2 bases from V and 4 bases from J; junction bases left unmatched: 7. CDR1 is SGHRS and CDR2 is YFSETQ in the germline V gene. There are 16 residues in the CDR3. This CDR3 is CASSFASGSDADTQYF. In nucleotides, the CDR3 is TGCGCCAGCAGCTTCGCTAGCGGGAGTGATGCAGATACGCAGTATTTT.

The genes are TRBV7-8 and TRBJ2-2; D ambiguous. The germline CDR1 and CDR2 sequences are SGHVS and FQNEAQ. The CDR3 runs to 15 residues. The V gene lost 3 bases and the J gene lost 3 bases, with 11 bases spanning the gap. The CDR3 region is CASSFLDGYTGELFF. Here the CDR3 DNA reads TGTGCCAGCAGCTTTTTAGACGGATACACCGGGGAGCTGTTTTTT.

Concerning this clone itself: One base away lies a much larger clone, so this may be a sequencing read error. The gene calls are TRBV6-1 and TRBJ1-3; 8 bases fit TRBD1. J gave up 2 bases and V 6 bases, and 3 bases lay outside the gene matches. The CDR3 has 14 residues. Germline CDR1 reads MNHNS; CDR2 reads SASEGT. The CDR3 reads CASSLTGAGNTIYF. The CDR3 DNA sequence: TGTGCCAGCAGCCTGACAGGGGCTGGAAACACCATATATTTT.

The chain couples TRBV6-6 to TRBJ2-7; 8 bases map to TRBD2. J gave up 7 bases and V 4 bases, and 12 bases lay outside the gene matches. The CDR3 totals 15 residues. Per the germline V gene, CDR1 is MNHNY and CDR2 is SVGAGI (reference sequence). The DNA for the CDR3 is TGTGCCAGCAGTTCCCTAGCGGGTACCCTGGGGGAGCAGTACTTC. This translates into CASSSLAGTLGEQYF.